A selection of T cell receptor beta chains follows, all from one sample in a study of identical twins. TCRdb recomputed calls from the 5' RACE reads with MiXCR, one row per CDR3 protein. The repertoire holds more than 600,000 distinct CDR3 sequences, with about 18% as singletons. These data also formed part of another study, on T cells expressing NK-cell markers.

Material for sequencing was PBMCs. The receptors stem from a woman between 18 and 30 years old in good health. Both conserved end residues are part of each CDR3. The D gene is left open where the match is weak. A clone size is listed for some rows: how often the clone was seen (once, few, many), or a class if it is expanded.

size: few
D: .
V: TRBV5-1
J: TRBJ2-3
DNA: TGCGCCAGCAGGAAGCTCGCTAGCACAGATACGCAGTATTTT
CDR3: CASRKLASTDTQYF

size: few
D: .
V: TRBV27
J: TRBJ2-2
DNA: TGTGCCAGCAGTTTAGGGGCAGGTCTTAAGATGGGGGAGCTGTTTTTT
CDR3: CASSLGAGLKMGELFF

size: .
D: .
V: TRBV20-1
J: TRBJ2-7
DNA: TGCAGTGCTAGAGTCCTCCAGCGTGGGACCTACGAGCAGTACTTC
CDR3: CSARVLQRGTYEQYF

size: .
D: .
V: TRBV7-3
J: TRBJ2-1
DNA: TGTGCCAGCAGCTTAATGGCAGGGTCCTACAATGAGCAGTTCTTC
CDR3: CASSLMAGSYNEQFF

size: few
D: TRBD2
V: TRBV24-1
J: TRBJ2-3
DNA: TGTGCCACCAGTGATCACGGGAGGTCAGATACGCAGTATTTT
CDR3: CATSDHGRSDTQYF

size: many
D: TRBD2
V: TRBV20-1
J: TRBJ2-7
DNA: TGCAGTGCTAGGGTGACCTCGGGGGGGCCTTCAATCTACGAGCAGTACTTC
CDR3: CSARVTSGGPSIYEQYF

size: few
D: .
V: TRBV9
J: TRBJ2-1
DNA: TGTGCCAGCAGCAACCGGGTCTCGAGGGATGAGCAGTTCTTC
CDR3: CASSNRVSRDEQFF

size: .
D: .
V: TRBV20-1
J: TRBJ1-4
DNA: TGCAGGCTGGGGGAAGGGATGGAAAAACTGTTTTTT
CDR3: CRLGEGMEKLFF

size: many
D: TRBD2
V: TRBV12-3/TRBV12-4
J: TRBJ2-7
DNA: TGTGCCAGCAGTCCCCGGACTAGCGGGAATACCTACGAGCAGTACTTC
CDR3: CASSPRTSGNTYEQYF

size: few
D: .
V: TRBV30
J: TRBJ2-6
DNA: TGTGCCTGGGTAAACTCTGGGGCCAACGTCCTGACTTTC
CDR3: CAWVNSGANVLTF

size: many
D: TRBD2
V: TRBV6-1
J: TRBJ2-7
DNA: TGTGCCAGCAGTGACGCAGCGGGAATCGAGCAGTACTTC
CDR3: CASSDAAGIEQYF

size: .
D: .
V: TRBV7-2
J: TRBJ2-2
DNA: TGTGCCAGCAGCTTAGGGGTAGCGAACACCGGGGAGCTGTTTTTT
CDR3: CASSLGVANTGELFF

size: few
D: .
V: TRBV27
J: TRBJ2-2
DNA: TGTGCCAGCAGTGACCGCGGACCTCATACCGGGGAGCTGTTTTTT
CDR3: CASSDRGPHTGELFF

size: .
D: .
V: TRBV6-1
J: TRBJ1-1
DNA: TGTGCCAGCAGTCCAGGGGAGCCGCGATATGACACTGAAGCTTTCTTT
CDR3: CASSPGEPRYDTEAFF

size: many
D: .
V: TRBV12-3/TRBV12-4
J: TRBJ2-3
DNA: TGTGCCAGCAGTTTCGGGGTCGGGACAGATACGCAGTATTTT
CDR3: CASSFGVGTDTQYF

size: .
D: .
V: TRBV7-9
J: TRBJ2-1
DNA: TGTGCCAGCAGCTTAGTTAACTACTACAATGAGCAGTTCTTC
CDR3: CASSLVNYYNEQFF

size: few
D: .
V: TRBV2
J: TRBJ1-2
DNA: TGTGCCAGCAGTCGAAGTACAGGAGGAGGCTATGGCTACACCTTC
CDR3: CASSRSTGGGYGYTF

size: .
D: TRBD1
V: TRBV5-6
J: TRBJ1-5
DNA: TGTGCCAGCAGCTTGCGAGGGGGCAGCAATCAGCCCCAGCATTTT
CDR3: CASSLRGGSNQPQHF

size: .
D: TRBD2
V: TRBV12-3/TRBV12-4
J: TRBJ2-1
DNA: TGTGCCAGCAGTTTGGGACTAGCGGGGAGGGATAAGCAGTTCTTC
CDR3: CASSLGLAGRDKQFF

size: .
D: TRBD1
V: TRBV5-1
J: TRBJ2-7
DNA: TGCGCCAGCGCTGTCCCGGAAACAGGGGCCTACGAGCAGTACTTC
CDR3: CASAVPETGAYEQYF

size: .
D: .
V: TRBV20-1
J: TRBJ2-1
DNA: TGCAGTGCTAGAGGACAGTACAATGAGCAGTTCTTC
CDR3: CSARGQYNEQFF

size: .
D: TRBD2
V: TRBV19
J: TRBJ2-7
DNA: TGTGCCAGCGCCAAGGGACTAGCGGTGATCTACGAGCAGTACTTC
CDR3: CASAKGLAVIYEQYF

size: few
D: TRBD1
V: TRBV7-2
J: TRBJ1-2
DNA: TGTGCCAGCAGCTCCAGGGGGCGCGGAGATGGCTACACCTTC
CDR3: CASSSRGRGDGYTF

size: few
D: TRBD2
V: TRBV12-3/TRBV12-4
J: TRBJ2-1
DNA: TGTGCCAGCAGCCTCCTTACGGGAGGGCCGCGAGATGAGCAGTTCTTC
CDR3: CASSLLTGGPRDEQFF

size: .
D: TRBD2
V: TRBV7-8
J: TRBJ2-3
DNA: TGTGCCAGCAGCAAGAGACTAGCGGGACCTAGCACAGATACGCAGTATTTT
CDR3: CASSKRLAGPSTDTQYF

size: .
D: .
V: TRBV20-1
J: TRBJ1-3
DNA: TGCAGTGCTAGGAAGGGGACAGGAAACACCATATATTTT
CDR3: CSARKGTGNTIYF

size: .
D: .
V: TRBV20-1
J: TRBJ2-3
DNA: TGCAGTGCTAGGGCAACCACAGATACGCAGTATTTT
CDR3: CSARATTDTQYF

size: many
D: TRBD2
V: TRBV20-1
J: TRBJ2-3
DNA: TGCAGTGCTAGCAGTACTAGCGGGGGGCGACATCCAGGCACAGATACGCAGTATTTT
CDR3: CSASSTSGGRHPGTDTQYF

size: .
D: .
V: TRBV4-1
J: TRBJ2-6
DNA: TGCGCCAGCGGGGGGTCATTGGGACGAGAAAACTCTGGGGCCAACGTCCTGACTTTC
CDR3: CASGGSLGRENSGANVLTF

size: few
D: .
V: TRBV9
J: TRBJ2-7
DNA: TGTGCCAGCAGCGTAGGAAAACAGGTAAAAGGATACTACGAGCAGTACTTC
CDR3: CASSVGKQVKGYYEQYF

size: few
D: .
V: TRBV4-3
J: TRBJ2-7
DNA: TGCGCCAGCAGCCAAGGATCCAGGGCTCGTTCACACGAGCAGTACTTC
CDR3: CASSQGSRARSHEQYF

size: .
D: TRBD1
V: TRBV5-1
J: TRBJ2-2
DNA: TGCGCCAGCAGCAGGACAGGGGGCAGCGGGGAGCTGTTTTTT
CDR3: CASSRTGGSGELFF

size: few
D: .
V: TRBV12-3/TRBV12-4
J: TRBJ2-1
DNA: TGTGCCAGCAGTTTATACGGTCCCTCCGAACGGCAGTTCTTC
CDR3: CASSLYGPSERQFF

size: few
D: .
V: TRBV4-1
J: TRBJ1-6
DNA: TGCGCCTCTTCACCGGCGCGGGGTTCCTATAATTCACCCCTCCACTTT
CDR3: CASSPARGSYNSPLHF

size: few
D: TRBD1
V: TRBV7-3
J: TRBJ1-1
DNA: TGTGCCAGCAGCGCGACAGGGGGGAACACTGAAGCTTTCTTT
CDR3: CASSATGGNTEAFF

size: few
D: TRBD2
V: TRBV12-3/TRBV12-4
J: TRBJ2-1
DNA: TGTGCCAGCAGCGTGCTCGGGAGCGGGAGGAGGAATGAGCAGTTCTTC
CDR3: CASSVLGSGRRNEQFF

size: few
D: .
V: TRBV15
J: TRBJ2-5
DNA: TGTGCCACCTCCCTAGGGGAGACCCAGTACTTC
CDR3: CATSLGETQYF

size: few
D: .
V: TRBV7-3
J: TRBJ2-7
DNA: TGTGCCAGCAGCTTAGCTCCGGGGCCTTCCTACGAGCAGTACTTC
CDR3: CASSLAPGPSYEQYF

size: .
D: TRBD1
V: TRBV7-9
J: TRBJ2-7
DNA: TGTGCCAGCAGCTTAGTGACAGGGGAGAACTACGAGCAGTACTTC
CDR3: CASSLVTGENYEQYF

size: few
D: .
V: TRBV6-2/TRBV6-3
J: TRBJ2-1
DNA: TGTGCCAGCAGTTCAGGGATCGAGGGTGATGAGCAGTTCTTC
CDR3: CASSSGIEGDEQFF

size: few
D: TRBD2
V: TRBV9
J: TRBJ2-7
DNA: TGTGCCAGCAGCGATCGGGGGGTTGACTCCTACGAGCAGTACTTC
CDR3: CASSDRGVDSYEQYF

size: few
D: TRBD1
V: TRBV10-3
J: TRBJ2-3
DNA: TGTGCCATCAGGGACCCCGGGACAGGCAATACAGATACGCAGTATTTT
CDR3: CAIRDPGTGNTDTQYF

size: .
D: TRBD2
V: TRBV20-1
J: TRBJ2-7
DNA: TGCAGTGCTAGAGATCTAGCGGGGGGGCACTACGAGCAGTACTTC
CDR3: CSARDLAGGHYEQYF

size: few
D: .
V: TRBV20-1
J: TRBJ1-2
DNA: TGCAGTGCTAGTAATTTGCACGACTATGGCTACACCTTC
CDR3: CSASNLHDYGYTF